Described below is a single T cell receptor beta chain sequence and its context. What it binds is unknown. This sample stems from a study of long-term antiretroviral therapy in people with HIV. Study observations and caveats: At every time point, clones expanded before ART dominated the repertoire.

Researchers secured at least one pre-ART and at least two post-ART PBMC samples from each donor. The assay, immunoSEQ v3.0, was run at survey level. Here immunoSEQ multiplex PCR was the method, and the copy in TCRdb shows in-frame clones only, minus some. The sample records around 21,000 clones, over 80% being singletons. This sequence was found in a man younger than 35 with HIV. The source was unsorted PBMCs, collected 2.1 years after starting antiretroviral therapy.

In DNA form, the CDR3 reads TGCGCCAGCAGCCAAACCGACACTGAAGCTTTCTTT. It translates to CASSQTDTEAFF. The chain links TRBV4-3 to TRBJ1-1; D unclear. CDR1 and CDR2 from the germline V gene are LGHNA and YSLEER. V lost 2 bases and J lost 3, with 4 bases in between. The CDR3 consists of 12 residues.